The present TCR beta chain was sequenced within a study of shared clonotypes between healthy human individuals. Germline CDR1 reads SNHLY; CDR2 reads FYNNEI. Trimming shortened V by 6 bases and J by 4 bases, and 9 bases separated the two germline ends. This CDR3 comprises 12 residues. Profiling relied on immunoSEQ multiplex PCR, and the TCRdb table lists in-frame clones only, not all of them. The sample includes roughly 530,000 clones, less than 96% of them seen just once. The chain is built from TRBV2 and TRBJ1-2; no firm D call. The sample comprised naive CD4+ T cells sorted from blood. The subset was: CD45RA+ positively selected. The TCR comes from a woman aged 30 to 39 in good health. The CDR3 here is CASRADFYGYTF. DNA of the CDR3: TGTGCCAGCAGGGCGGACTTCTATGGCTACACCTTC.